This T cell receptor beta chain emerged from a study of PD-1 blockade in mismatch repair-deficient tumors. The CDR3 extends over 13 amino acids. J was trimmed by 6 bases and V by 7 bases; bases with no gene match: 9. Germline CDR1 GTSNPN, CDR2 SVGIG (reference sequence). On this clone: Its cognate antigen is unknown.

Some clones are missing from TCRdb's copy, which holds only in-frame ones; the method was immunoSEQ multiplex PCR. In the table there are fewer than 100,000 clones, over 70% of which are singletons. PCR or immunohistochemistry showed mismatch repair deficiency in every enrolled patient. TCR sequencing covered a few patients who responded to pembrolizumab. Study-level points and caveats: After pembrolizumab, tumor-resident clones rose rapidly, then generally contracted before radiologic responses.

The V and J genes are TRBV30 and TRBJ1-1, with 9 bases matching TRBD1. The source of this sequence is an adult with mismatch repair-deficient cancer. Sequenced here: peripheral blood, sampled 12 weeks after starting pembrolizumab. The CDR3 DNA is TGTGCCTTTCGGAGGGACAGGGACGCTGAAGCTTTCTTT. Amino acid sequence: CAFRRDRDAEAFF.